Listed below are T cell receptor beta chains from one sample, sequenced in a study of cytomegalovirus exposure and HLA in healthy donors. The data were produced by immunoSEQ multiplex PCR, yet TCRdb's version contains in-frame clones alone and is incomplete. The repertoire table contains about 48,000 clones. Sequencing was carried out using PBMCs. Receptors originate from a woman aged 35 to 49 in good health and CMV-seronegative. CDR3s include the opening cysteine and the closing phenylalanine or tryptophan. Each record gives: CDR3 length, J gene, D gene, V gene, CDR3 DNA, CDR3 protein. D genes are given only for firm matches.

>13|TRBJ2-7|TRBD2|TRBV6-6
TGTGCCAGCAGGCTAGCGGTCCACTACGAGCAGTACTTC
CASRLAVHYEQYF
>15|TRBJ1-5|.|TRBV4-3
TGCGCCAGCAGCCAAGATCGGACAAGAGATCAGCCCCAGCATTTT
CASSQDRTRDQPQHF
>15|TRBJ2-2|.|TRBV9
TGTGCCAGCAGCGTTCTCGCGACGAACACCGGGGAGCTGTTTTTT
CASSVLATNTGELFF
>14|TRBJ1-1|.|TRBV23-1
TGCGCCAGCAGTCAACGCCAGGGCAAAGGTGGAGCTTTCTTT
CASSQRQGKGGAFF
>12|TRBJ2-1|.|TRBV18
TGTGCCAGCTCACGCGGGGCCAATGAGCAGTTCTTC
CASSRGANEQFF
>14|TRBJ2-1|TRBD2|TRBV7-9
TGTGCTTTCGATTCGCTAGCGGGGTCCCGGGAGCAGTTCTTC
CAFDSLAGSREQFF
>15|TRBJ2-7|TRBD1|TRBV6-1
TGTGCCAGCAGTGCCCCCCCGGGACAGGCGAACGAGCAGTACTTC
CASSAPPGQANEQYF
>16|TRBJ2-1|TRBD2|TRBV18
TGTGCCAGCTCACCGGGACTAGCGGGAGGCTTCAATGAGCAGTTCTTC
CASSPGLAGGFNEQFF
>15|TRBJ2-3|TRBD1|TRBV4-1
TGCGCCAGCAGCCGCTCGGGACAGGGCACAGATACGCAGTATTTT
CASSRSGQGTDTQYF
>14|TRBJ2-7|.|TRBV19
TGTGCCAGTAGTTCCTCGGGACACTTAAACGAGCAGTACTTC
CASSSSGHLNEQYF
>15|TRBJ1-2|.|TRBV6-6
TGTGCCAGCAGTTACTCGTTGGGCCAGGTCTATGGCTACACCTTC
CASSYSLGQVYGYTF
>16|TRBJ1-2|TRBD1|TRBV12-5
TGTGCTAGTGGTTTTAATTTAGGACAGGGGGCATATGGCTACACCTTC
CASGFNLGQGAYGYTF
>14|TRBJ2-7|TRBD1|TRBV7-9
TGTGCCAGCAGCCCCGGGACAGGTGGAGACGAGCAGTACTTC
CASSPGTGGDEQYF
>12|TRBJ2-7|.|TRBV2
TGTGCCAGCAGTCCGACTAGTGGCGAGCAGTACTTC
CASSPTSGEQYF
>14|TRBJ2-7|.|TRBV14
TGTGCCAGCAGCCAAGCCTCCGGTCCCTACGAGCAGTACTTC
CASSQASGPYEQYF
>19|TRBJ1-1|TRBD1|TRBV5-1
TGCGCCAGCAGCCAACTAGCGGCGGAGGGGGCGAGAAGGAACACTGAAGCTTTCTTT
CASSQLAAEGARRNTEAFF
>12|TRBJ2-7|.|TRBV30
TGTGCCTGGAGTGTACCTAGCCACGAGCAGTACTTC
CAWSVPSHEQYF
>13|TRBJ1-5|TRBD1|TRBV27
TGTGCCAGCGGACAGGGATTCGATCAGCCCCAGCATTTT
CASGQGFDQPQHF
>13|TRBJ1-6|.|TRBV5-6
TGTGCCAGTAGGAGCTCCTATAATTCACCCCTCCACTTT
CASRSSYNSPLHF
>15|TRBJ1-2|TRBD1|TRBV11-2
TGTGCCAGCAGCTTTGGGACAGGGTTGGGCTATGGCTACACCTTC
CASSFGTGLGYGYTF
>16|TRBJ2-5|.|TRBV5-1
TGCGCCAGCAGCTTGTCTAGGACAGGTATTCGGGAGAACCAGTACTTC
CASSLSRTGIRENQYF
>11|TRBJ2-7|.|TRBV7-9
TGTGCCAGCAGCGCCTACTACGAGCAGTACTTC
CASSAYYEQYF
>15|TRBJ1-2|.|TRBV4-1
TGCGCCAGCAGCCAAGATCAAGGGGCGAACTATGGCTACACCTTC
CASSQDQGANYGYTF
>16|TRBJ2-6|.|TRBV6-6
TGTGCCAGCAGGCTCACACAGGGAGCTGGGGCCAACGTCCTGACTTTC
CASRLTQGAGANVLTF
>14|TRBJ1-5|.|TRBV28
TGTGCCAGCAGTTCGGCCCCGGGAGACCAGCCCCAGCATTTT
CASSSAPGDQPQHF
>14|TRBJ2-7|TRBD1|TRBV7-2
TGTGCCAGCAGCTTCCGGGACAGGGGTGGAGAGCAGTACTTC
CASSFRDRGGEQYF
>14|TRBJ2-2|.|TRBV19
TGTGCCAGTAGTTGGAGGGCGGGCACCGGGGAGCTGTTTTTT
CASSWRAGTGELFF
>15|TRBJ2-7|.|TRBV19
TGTGCCAGTAGTTGGAAGGAGGGGACGGCCTACGAGCAGTACTTC
CASSWKEGTAYEQYF
>17|TRBJ1-1|TRBD1|TRBV23-1
TGCGCCAGCAGTCAGCCCGGGACAGGGGTTATGAACACTGAAGCTTTCTTT
CASSQPGTGVMNTEAFF
>15|TRBJ2-2|.|TRBV4-2
TGTGCCAGCAGCCAAGCACGGACAAACACCGGGGAGCTGTTTTTT
CASSQARTNTGELFF
>15|TRBJ2-3|TRBD1|TRBV27
TGTGCCAGCAGTTTATTGGGACAGCCTGCAGATACGCAGTATTTT
CASSLLGQPADTQYF
>12|TRBJ1-4|.|TRBV6-5
TGTGCCAGCAGCCCTGGGAGTGAAAAACTGTTTTTT
CASSPGSEKLFF
>18|TRBJ1-5|.|TRBV19
TGTGCCAGTAGTATAACATCTCTGGGAGTGGTTAGCAATCAGCCCCAGCATTTT
CASSITSLGVVSNQPQHF
>15|TRBJ2-2|.|TRBV6-5
TGTGCCAGCAGCCGATCCTACGAGGGATCCGGGGAGCTGTTTTTT
CASSRSYEGSGELFF
>15|TRBJ2-7|TRBD1|TRBV28
TGTGCCAGCACTCCCCGGGGACAGGCTTCCTACGAGCAGTACTTC
CASTPRGQASYEQYF
>17|TRBJ2-3|TRBD1|TRBV2
TGTGCCAGCAGTGGTCTCCCCGGGACAGGGCGCACAGATACGCAGTATTTT
CASSGLPGTGRTDTQYF
>12|TRBJ1-1|.|TRBV19
TGTGCCAGTAGCCGTCTCGGGGGTGAAGCTTTCTTT
CASSRLGGEAFF
>12|TRBJ2-7|TRBD1|TRBV29-1
TGCAGCGTCGGACAGGGGTTCCACGAGCAGTACTTC
CSVGQGFHEQYF
>19|TRBJ2-7|TRBD2|TRBV11-1
TGTGCCAGCAGCCCGCCGAGCGGGCGGGGGGGACGGAGCTCCTACGAGCAGTACTTC
CASSPPSGRGGRSSYEQYF
>14|TRBJ1-2|TRBD1|TRBV6-6
TGTGCCAGCAGTAACCCCGGGACAGCCTATGGCTACACCTTC
CASSNPGTAYGYTF
>15|TRBJ2-3|.|TRBV2
TGTGCCAGCAGTGAAATGAGGGCTTCTACAGATACGCAGTATTTT
CASSEMRASTDTQYF
>19|TRBJ2-7|TRBD1|TRBV18
TGTGCCAGCTCACCGGCCGGGACAGGGGGCCAGGCCCCTACCTACGAGCAGTACTTC
CASSPAGTGGQAPTYEQYF
>16|TRBJ2-7|TRBD1|TRBV27
TGTGCCAGCCCAAGACCTGTAGGACAGGGGTTACACGAGCAGTACTTC
CASPRPVGQGLHEQYF
>13|TRBJ1-1|.|TRBV30
TGTGCCTGGAGACAGTATCGGAACACTGAAGCTTTCTTT
CAWRQYRNTEAFF
>13|TRBJ1-2|.|TRBV7-9
TGTGCCAGCAGCTACGACGGGAACTATGGCTACACCTTC
CASSYDGNYGYTF